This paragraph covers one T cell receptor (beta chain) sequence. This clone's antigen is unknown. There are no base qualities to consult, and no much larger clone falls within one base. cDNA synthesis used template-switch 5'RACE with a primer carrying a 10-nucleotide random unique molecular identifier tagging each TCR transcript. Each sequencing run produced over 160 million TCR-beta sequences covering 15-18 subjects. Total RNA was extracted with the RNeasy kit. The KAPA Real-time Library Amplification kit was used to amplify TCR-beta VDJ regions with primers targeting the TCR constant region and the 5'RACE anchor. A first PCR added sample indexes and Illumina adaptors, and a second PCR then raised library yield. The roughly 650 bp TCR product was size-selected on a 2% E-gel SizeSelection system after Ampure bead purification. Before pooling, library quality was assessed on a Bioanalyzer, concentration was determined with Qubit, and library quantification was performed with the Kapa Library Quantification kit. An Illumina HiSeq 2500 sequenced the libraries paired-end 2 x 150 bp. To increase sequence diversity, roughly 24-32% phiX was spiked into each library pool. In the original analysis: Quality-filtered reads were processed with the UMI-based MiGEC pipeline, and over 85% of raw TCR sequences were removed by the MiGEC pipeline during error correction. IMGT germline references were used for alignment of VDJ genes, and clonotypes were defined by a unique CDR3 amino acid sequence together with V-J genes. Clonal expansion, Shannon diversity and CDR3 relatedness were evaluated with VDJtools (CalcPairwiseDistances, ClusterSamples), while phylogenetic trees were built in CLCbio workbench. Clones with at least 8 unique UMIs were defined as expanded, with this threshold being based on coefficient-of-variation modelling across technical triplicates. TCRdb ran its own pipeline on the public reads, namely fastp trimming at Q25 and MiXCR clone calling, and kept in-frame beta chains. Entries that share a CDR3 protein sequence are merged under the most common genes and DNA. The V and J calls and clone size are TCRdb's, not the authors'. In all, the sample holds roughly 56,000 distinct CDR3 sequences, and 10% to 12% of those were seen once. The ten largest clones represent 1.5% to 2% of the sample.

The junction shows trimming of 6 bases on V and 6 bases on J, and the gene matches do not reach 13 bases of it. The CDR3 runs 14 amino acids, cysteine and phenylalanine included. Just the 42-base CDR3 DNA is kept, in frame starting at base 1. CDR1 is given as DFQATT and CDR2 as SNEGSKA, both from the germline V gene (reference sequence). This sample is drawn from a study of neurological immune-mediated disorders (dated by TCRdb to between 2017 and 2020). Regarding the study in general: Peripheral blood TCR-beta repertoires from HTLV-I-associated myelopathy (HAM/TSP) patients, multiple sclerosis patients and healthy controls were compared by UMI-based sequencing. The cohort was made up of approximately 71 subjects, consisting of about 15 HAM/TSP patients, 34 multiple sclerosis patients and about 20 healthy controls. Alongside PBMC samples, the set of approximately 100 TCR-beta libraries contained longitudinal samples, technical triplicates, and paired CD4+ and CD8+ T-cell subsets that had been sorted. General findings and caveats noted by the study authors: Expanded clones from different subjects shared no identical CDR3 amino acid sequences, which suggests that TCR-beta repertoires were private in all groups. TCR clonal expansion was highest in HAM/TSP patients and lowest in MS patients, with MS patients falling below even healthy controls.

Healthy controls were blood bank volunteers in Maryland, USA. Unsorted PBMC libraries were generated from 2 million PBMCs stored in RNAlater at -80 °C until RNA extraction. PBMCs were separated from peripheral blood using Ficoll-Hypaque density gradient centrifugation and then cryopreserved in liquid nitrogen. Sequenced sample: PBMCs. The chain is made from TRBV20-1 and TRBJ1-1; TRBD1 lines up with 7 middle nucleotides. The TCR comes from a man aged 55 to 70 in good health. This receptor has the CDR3 CSALRGQCNPEAFF. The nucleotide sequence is TGCAGTGCCCTCCGGGGACAGTGTAACCCTGAAGCTTTCTTT.